This TCR beta chain was sequenced during a study of cytomegalovirus exposure and HLA in healthy donors. Broader study findings: In vitro assays verified that three CMV-associated chains recognized CMV antigens specifically. In a later analysis, first-cohort TCR clusters were found to tend to co-occur in the roughly 120 validation repertoires.

Germline assignment: CDR1 SGHNT and CDR2 YYREEE (reference sequence). The trim removed 4 bases at V and 5 bases at J, leaving 8 bases unmatched. The CDR3 loop spans 15 amino acids. Clones were read by immunoSEQ multiplex PCR, and TCRdb kept only the in-frame ones, dropping some. The profile shows some 230,000 clones, approximately 90% of them singletons. On this clone itself: The antigen is unknown.

The V and J genes are TRBV5-4 and TRBJ1-1, with 10 bases lining up with TRBD1. Sequencing was performed on PBMCs. The receptor's source is a young woman in good health and CMV-seronegative. DNA for the CDR3: TGTGCCAGCAGCCCCAGCCGGGACAGGGGAACTGAAGCTTTCTTT. This encodes CASSPSRDRGTEAFF.